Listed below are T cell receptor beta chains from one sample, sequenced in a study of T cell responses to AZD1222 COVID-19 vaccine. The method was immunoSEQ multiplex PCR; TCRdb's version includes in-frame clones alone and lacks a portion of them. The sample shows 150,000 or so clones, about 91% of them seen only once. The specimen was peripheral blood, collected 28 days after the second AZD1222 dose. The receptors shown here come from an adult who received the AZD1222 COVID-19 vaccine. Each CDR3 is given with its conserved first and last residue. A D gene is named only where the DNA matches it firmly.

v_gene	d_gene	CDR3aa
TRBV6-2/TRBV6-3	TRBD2	CASSYSSSGGLIQFF
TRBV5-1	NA	CASSFAELTDTQYF
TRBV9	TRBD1	CASSERQGSSYNEQFF
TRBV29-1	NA	CSVADSLYQPQHF
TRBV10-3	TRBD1	CATGQGGDNEQFF
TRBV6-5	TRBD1	CASGLPDRAYGYTF
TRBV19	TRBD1	CASSIEDRASYGYTF
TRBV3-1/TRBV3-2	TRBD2	CASSPAGGNYNEQFF
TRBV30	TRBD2	CALAGALTGELFF
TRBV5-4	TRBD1	CASSLGGTGHPTTNEKLFF
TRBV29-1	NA	CSVGWAGDTQYF
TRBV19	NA	CASSTQGRGEQYF
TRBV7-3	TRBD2	CASSLGLAGGRYNEQFF
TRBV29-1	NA	CSVEQDEDTQYF
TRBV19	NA	CASSMIISGAPSQETQYF
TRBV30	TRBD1	CAWSSKVWDRKAYEQYF
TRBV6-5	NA	CASSYSFPVNTEAFF
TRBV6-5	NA	CASSYRRQEYNSPLHF
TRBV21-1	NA	CASSPFWRPQHF
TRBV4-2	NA	CASSRSRVSYNEQFF
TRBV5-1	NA	CASSGRGPRSGANVLTF
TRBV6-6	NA	CASSYYPSDYGYTF
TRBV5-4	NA	CASSSGQPTAEAFF
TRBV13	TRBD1	CASSTQRGQGIENEQFF
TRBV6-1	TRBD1	CASSAAQGQGAYEQYF
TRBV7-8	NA	CASSLDRQPDSPLHF
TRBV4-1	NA	CASSQDNTDQPQHF
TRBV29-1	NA	CSVEGPVGWF
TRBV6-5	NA	CASSYAGGGTEAFF
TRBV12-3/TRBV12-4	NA	CASTMTNQPQHF
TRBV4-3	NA	CASSQGAGGNQPQHF
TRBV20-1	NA	CSAGRRWEQYF
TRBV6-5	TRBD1	CASRPGGRTEAFF
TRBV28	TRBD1	CASGTPAGGKASNQPQHF
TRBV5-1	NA	CASSPWGNTEAFF
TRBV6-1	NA	CASRNLGKGNTEAFF
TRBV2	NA	CASSDGLSSYEQYF
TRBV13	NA	CASSLVGRLTDTQYF
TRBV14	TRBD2	CASSQSGLAGGGETQYF
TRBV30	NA	CAWSVLSTYEQYF
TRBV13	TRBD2	CASSSRLAESSTDTQYF
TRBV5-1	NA	CASSLVGGYNSPLHF